The clone carrying this TCR beta chain appeared once. What it binds is unknown. This sample is part of a study of graft-versus-host responses after intestinal transplantation. The CDR3 extends over 17 amino acids. Losses at the gene ends were 2 bases for V and 4 bases for J; bases not matched to a gene: 11. Germline V gene lookup returns CDR1 SNHLY and CDR2 FYNNEI. Only in-frame clones appear in the TCRdb table, and some are missing; sequencing was by immunoSEQ multiplex PCR. This table has tens of thousands of clones, 75% to 95% appearing once. The input for sequencing was unstimulated CD4+ T cells sorted from spleen or lymph node cells, taken before intestinal transplant. The V call is TRBV2, the J call TRBJ2-1; 7 bases agree with TRBD2. This clonotype originated in a human donor who received an intestinal transplant. In DNA, the CDR3 is TGTGCCAGCAGTGAATTGACCCCGGGGGGACTATACAATGAGCAGTTCTTC. It translates to CASSELTPGGLYNEQFF.